This T cell receptor (beta chain) was obtained from a study of T cell changes during pregnancy in multiple sclerosis. The assay was immunoSEQ multiplex PCR, and TCRdb's table has in-frame clones only and misses some. The table includes approximately 97,000 clones, roughly nine tenths detected once. V lost 4 bases, J lost 4 bases, and 6 bases stayed unmatched. Germline CDR1 is KGHSH and CDR2 is LQKENI. There are 15 residues in the CDR3. The TCR comes from a female donor in good health, enrolled as a control in a pregnancy study. The rearrangement joins TRBV18 to TRBJ1-1; 10 bases fit TRBD1. The source was peripheral blood, collected after pregnancy. CDR3 nucleotides: TGTGCCAGCTCACTAGGGACAGGGGATCTCACTGAAGCTTTCTTT. The encoded protein is CASSLGTGDLTEAFF.